The 14 T cell receptor beta chains below all came from one sample that was sequenced in a study of cytomegalovirus exposure and HLA in healthy donors. Use of 60 Vbeta and 13 Jbeta primers characterized the PCR. Sequencing used immunoSEQ multiplex PCR; TCRdb keeps in-frame clones, though not all of them. The sample lists some 180,000 clones, around 82% seen once, with 14% in the top ten. The sample was PBMCs. These receptors were obtained from a woman aged 30 to 39 in good health and CMV-seropositive.

This chain links TRBV27 with TRBJ1-2; a possible D gene is TRBD1 (6 bases). CDR1 and CDR2 from the germline V gene are MNHEY and SMNVEV (reference sequence). The CDR3 consists of 18 residues. The V gene lost 2 bases and the J gene lost 3 bases, with 22 bases spanning the gap. DNA for the CDR3: TGTGCCAGCAGTTTACGTTGGGACATCACGGCCCGGTACTATGGCTACACCTTC. Translation: CASSLRWDITARYYGYTF.

The DNA for the CDR3 is TGCGCCAGCAGCCGGAACAGGGCTGAAGCTTTCTTT. Protein product: CASSRNRAEAFF. V and J are TRBV5-1 and TRBJ1-1, with TRBD1 as a possible D gene (6 bases). The germline V and J ends were trimmed by 4 bases and 6 bases, with 10 bases remaining between them. This CDR3 has 12 residues. CDR1 SGHRS and CDR2 YFSETQ come from the germline V gene.

The chain is built from TRBV18 and TRBJ2-7; D is ambiguous. The V gene's germline CDR1 is KGHSH and CDR2 LQKENI. The CDR3 is 14 residues long. Trimming left V 1 base short and J 4 bases short, with 11 bases between. CDR3 coding DNA: TGTGCCAGCTCACCACGGGCAGGAAGATACGAGCAGTACTTC. Its translation is CASSPRAGRYEQYF.

This chain joins TRBV11-3 and TRBJ2-2, with 7 nucleotides matching TRBD1. CDR3 length: 15 amino acids. CDR1 is SGHNT and CDR2 is YENEEA in the germline V gene. The V and J ends lost 5 bases and 3 bases, in that order; junction bases with no gene match: 6. CDR3 sequence reads: CASSTAGGDTGELFF. The CDR3 DNA reads TGTGCCAGCAGCACCGCAGGGGGTGACACCGGGGAGCTGTTTTTT.

V is TRBV29-1 and J is TRBJ1-1, with D perhaps TRBD1 (6 bases). Germline assignment: CDR1 SQVTM and CDR2 ANQGSEA. There are 11 residues in the CDR3. V dropped 1 base and J dropped 13 bases, with 13 bases sitting between them. The CDR3 reads CSVEGSGGGFF. In nucleotides, the CDR3 is TGCAGCGTTGAAGGGTCGGGGGGCGGTTTCTTT. Using reference TRBV29-1 and TRBJ1-1 for the parts outside the CDR3, the full variable domain is SAVISQKPSRDICQRGTSLTIQCQVDSQVTMMFWYRQQPGQSLTLIATANQGSEATYESGFVIDKFPISRPNLTFSTLTVSNMSPEDSSIYLCSVEGSGGGFFGQGTRLTVV.

The chain couples TRBV11-2 to TRBJ2-2, with 8 bases that match TRBD2. V was pared by 5 bases and J by 1 base, with 6 bases of the junction left unmatched. The CDR3 covers 16 residues. Germline CDR1 reads SGHAT; CDR2 reads FQNNGV. Written as DNA, the CDR3 is TGTGCCAGCAGCAGGGCGGGGGGCTTGAACACCGGGGAGCTGTTTTTT. Translation: CASSRAGGLNTGELFF.

This rearrangement joins TRBV14 to TRBJ2-7; 10 positions agree with TRBD1. This CDR3 is 15 amino acids long. CDR1 and CDR2 from the germline V gene are SGHDN and FVKESK. V was clipped by 1 base and J by 2 bases; unmatched bases: 2. The CDR3 here is CASSQGQGATYEQYF. CDR3 coding DNA: TGTGCCAGCAGCCAAGGACAGGGGGCAACCTACGAGCAGTACTTC.

This clone appeared once. The chain joins TRBV5-4 to TRBJ1-6; 9 bases are a match to TRBD1. This CDR3 comprises 15 residues. From germline, CDR1 is SGHNT and CDR2 YYREEE (reference sequence). J lost 7 bases, V lost 4 bases, and 6 bases had no gene match. CDR3: CASSPRTGENSPLHF. In DNA, the CDR3 is TGTGCCAGCAGCCCGCGGACAGGGGAAAATTCACCCCTCCACTTT.

The chain links TRBV2 to TRBJ1-5, with D unresolved. V lost 2 bases and J 4 bases, leaving 6 bases between the germline ends. Germline CDR1 is SNHLY and CDR2 is FYNNEI. There are 13 residues in the CDR3. The CDR3 is CASSESVNQPQHF. CDR3 in DNA: TGTGCCAGCAGTGAATCTGTTAATCAGCCCCAGCATTTT.

The chain combines TRBV10-3 with TRBJ2-7, with TRBD1 matching 8 bases. This CDR3 is built from 15 residues. V shed 3 bases and J 5 bases; nucleotides not matched to a gene: 9. Germline CDR1 reads ENHRY; CDR2 reads SYGVKD. CDR3 sequence: CAISETGTGPHEQYF. The CDR3 DNA reads TGTGCCATCAGTGAAACCGGGACAGGACCCCACGAGCAGTACTTC.

This clone was seen a few times. The gene calls are TRBV18 and TRBJ1-1; the match to TRBD1 covers 8 bases. The length of the CDR3 is 16 residues. CDR1 and CDR2 from the germline V gene are KGHSH and LQKENI. J gave up 1 base and V 6 bases, and 10 bases lay outside the gene matches. The CDR3 loop is CASSRGTGTGNTEAFF. The DNA for the CDR3 is TGTGCCAGCTCCCGGGGGACCGGGACAGGGAACACTGAAGCTTTCTTT.

There are a few counts of this clone. This sequence joins TRBV5-1 and TRBJ2-5; TRBD1 matches at 10 bases. V shed 9 bases, J shed 4 bases, and the junction held 9 bases outside the gene matches. Germline-derived CDR1 and CDR2 are SGHRS and YFSETQ. There are 14 residues in the CDR3. The CDR3 DNA reads as TGCGCCAAAACCCGGGACAGGGGAACAGAGACCCAGTACTTC. Translating gives CAKTRDRGTETQYF.

The J gene is TRBJ1-2, the V gene TRBV30; 9 nucleotides align to TRBD1. There are 13 residues in the CDR3. Losses at the gene ends were 4 bases for V and 5 bases for J; bases not matched to a gene: 5. From germline, CDR1 is GTSNPN and CDR2 SVGIG (reference sequence). The CDR3 is CAWNAGTGYGYTF. CDR3 DNA: TGTGCCTGGAACGCCGGGACAGGGTATGGCTACACCTTC.

V is TRBV9 and J is TRBJ1-5; maybe TRBD1 (5 bases). The CDR3 loop spans 11 amino acids. V was trimmed by 8 bases and J by 4 bases, leaving 7 bases between them. Germline CDR1 reads SGDLS; CDR2 reads YYNGEE. The CDR3 reads CASGGNQPQHF. CDR3 DNA sequence: TGTGCCAGTGGGGGGAATCAGCCCCAGCATTTT.